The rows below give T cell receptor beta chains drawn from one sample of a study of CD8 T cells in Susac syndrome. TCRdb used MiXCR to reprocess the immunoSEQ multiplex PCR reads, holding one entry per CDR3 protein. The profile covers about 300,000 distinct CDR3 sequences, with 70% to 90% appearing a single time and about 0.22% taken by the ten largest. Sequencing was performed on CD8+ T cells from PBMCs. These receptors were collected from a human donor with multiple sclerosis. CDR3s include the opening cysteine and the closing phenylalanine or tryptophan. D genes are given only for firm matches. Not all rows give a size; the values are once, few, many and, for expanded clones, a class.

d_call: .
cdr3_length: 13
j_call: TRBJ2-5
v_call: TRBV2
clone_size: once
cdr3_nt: TGTGCCAGCATCGGCGGGCTCCAAGAGACCCAGTACTTC
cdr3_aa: CASIGGLQETQYF

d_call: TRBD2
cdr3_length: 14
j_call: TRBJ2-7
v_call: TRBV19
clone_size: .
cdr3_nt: TGTGCCAGTAGTCCCAAAGCGGGAGGTTACGAGCAGTACTTC
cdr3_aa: CASSPKAGGYEQYF

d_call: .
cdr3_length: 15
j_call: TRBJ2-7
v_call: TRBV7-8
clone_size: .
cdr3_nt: TGTGCCAGCAGCTTAACGGGCCCCACCCTTGACGAGCAGTACTTC
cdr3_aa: CASSLTGPTLDEQYF

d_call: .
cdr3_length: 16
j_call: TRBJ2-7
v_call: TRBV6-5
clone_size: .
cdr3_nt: TGTGCCAGCAGTCACTCGTTGGTGGAGGTTGGAGACGAGCAGTACTTC
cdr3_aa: CASSHSLVEVGDEQYF

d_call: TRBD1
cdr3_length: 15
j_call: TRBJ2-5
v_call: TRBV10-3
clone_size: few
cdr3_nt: TGTGCCATCAGCAATTCCCTGACAGGGAGCGAGACCCAGTACTTC
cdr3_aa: CAISNSLTGSETQYF

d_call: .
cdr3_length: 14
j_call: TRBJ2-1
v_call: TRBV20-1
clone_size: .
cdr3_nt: TGCAGTGCCATACAGGTAAACTCCTACAATGAGCAGTTCTTC
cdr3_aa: CSAIQVNSYNEQFF

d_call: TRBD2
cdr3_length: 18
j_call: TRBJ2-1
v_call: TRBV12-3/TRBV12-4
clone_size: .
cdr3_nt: TGTGCCAGCAGTCCGTCATTCGGACTAGCGTTGGGGTGTGATGAGCAGTTCTTC
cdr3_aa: CASSPSFGLALGCDEQFF

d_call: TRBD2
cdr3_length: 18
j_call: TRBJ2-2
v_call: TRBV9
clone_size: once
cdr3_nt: TGTGCCAGCAGCGAACTAGCGGGAGGCCTCGGTGGCACCGGGGAGCTGTTTTTT
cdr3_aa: CASSELAGGLGGTGELFF

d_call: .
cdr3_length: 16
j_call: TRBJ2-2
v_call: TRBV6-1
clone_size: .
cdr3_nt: TGTGCCAGCAGACCCGGGGGACTTCCTCCATCCGGGGAGCTGTTTTTT
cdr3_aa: CASRPGGLPPSGELFF

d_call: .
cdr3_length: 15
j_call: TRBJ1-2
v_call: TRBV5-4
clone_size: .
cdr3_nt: TGTGCCAGCAGCTCCCTGGGTCTCACCAACTATGGCTACACCTTC
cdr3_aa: CASSSLGLTNYGYTF

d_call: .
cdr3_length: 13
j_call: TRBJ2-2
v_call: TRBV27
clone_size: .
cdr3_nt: TGTGCCAGCAGTGCACTGAACACCGGGGAGCTGTTTTTT
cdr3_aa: CASSALNTGELFF

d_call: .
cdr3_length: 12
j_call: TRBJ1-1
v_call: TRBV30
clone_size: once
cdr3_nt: TGTGCCTGGACCACAGGGATGACTGAAGCTTTCTTT
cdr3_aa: CAWTTGMTEAFF

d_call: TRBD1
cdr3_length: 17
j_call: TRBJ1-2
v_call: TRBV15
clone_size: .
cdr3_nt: TGTGCCACCAGCCCCAGAGCCGGCAGGGGGTATGATTTTGGCTACACCTTC
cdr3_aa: CATSPRAGRGYDFGYTF

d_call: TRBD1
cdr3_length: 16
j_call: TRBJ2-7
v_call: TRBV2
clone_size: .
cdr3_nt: TGTGCCAGCAGTGAAGCGAGGGGACAGGGGCTCCACGAGCAGTACTTC
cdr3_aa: CASSEARGQGLHEQYF

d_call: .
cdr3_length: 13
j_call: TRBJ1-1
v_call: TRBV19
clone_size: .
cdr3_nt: TGTGCCAGTAGGGAGGGAATGAACACTGAAGCTTTCTTT
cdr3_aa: CASREGMNTEAFF

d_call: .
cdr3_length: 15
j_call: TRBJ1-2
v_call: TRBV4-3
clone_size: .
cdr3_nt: TGCGCCAGCAGCCAAGTAGGCCTACGATCGCCAGGCTACACCTTC
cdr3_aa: CASSQVGLRSPGYTF

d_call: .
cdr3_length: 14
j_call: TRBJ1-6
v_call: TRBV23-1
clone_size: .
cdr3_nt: TGCGCCAGCAGTCAATCGAGGAGGGAATCACCCCTCCACTTT
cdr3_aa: CASSQSRRESPLHF

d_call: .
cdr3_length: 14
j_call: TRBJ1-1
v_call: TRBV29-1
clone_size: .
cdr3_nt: TGCAGCGCCCTCATTGGGCAGATGAACACTGAAGCTTTCTTT
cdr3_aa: CSALIGQMNTEAFF

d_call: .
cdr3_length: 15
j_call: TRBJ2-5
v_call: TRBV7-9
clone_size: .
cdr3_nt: TGTGCCAGCAGCCCCCTGGGGGGCAACCAAGAGACCCAGTACTTC
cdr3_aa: CASSPLGGNQETQYF

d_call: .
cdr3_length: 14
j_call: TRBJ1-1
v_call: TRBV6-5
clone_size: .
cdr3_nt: TGTGCCAGCAGTTACTTGGGGCCAGGGACTGAAGCTTTCTTT
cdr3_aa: CASSYLGPGTEAFF

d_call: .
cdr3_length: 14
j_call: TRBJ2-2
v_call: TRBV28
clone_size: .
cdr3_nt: TGTGCCAGCAGTTTAAGGATGTTATCCGGGGAGCTGTTTTTT
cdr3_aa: CASSLRMLSGELFF

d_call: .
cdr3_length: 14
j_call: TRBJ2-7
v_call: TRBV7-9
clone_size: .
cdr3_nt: TGTGCCAGCAGCTTGGGGGGACCATTCTACGAGCAGTACTTC
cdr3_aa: CASSLGGPFYEQYF

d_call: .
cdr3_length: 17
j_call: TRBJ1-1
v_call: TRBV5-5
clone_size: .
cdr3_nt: TGTGCCAGCAGCTACCGGACAGCCACCCTCATGAACACTGAAGCTTTCTTT
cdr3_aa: CASSYRTATLMNTEAFF

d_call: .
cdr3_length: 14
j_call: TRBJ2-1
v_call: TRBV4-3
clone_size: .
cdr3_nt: TGCGCCAGCAGCCAAGAGGGCAAGGGGAATGAGCAGTTCTTC
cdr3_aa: CASSQEGKGNEQFF

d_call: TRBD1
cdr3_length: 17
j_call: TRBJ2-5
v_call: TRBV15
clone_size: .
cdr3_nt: TGTGCCACCAGCGTATCGCAGGACAGGGCTGGGGAGGAGACCCAGTACTTC
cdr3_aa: CATSVSQDRAGEETQYF

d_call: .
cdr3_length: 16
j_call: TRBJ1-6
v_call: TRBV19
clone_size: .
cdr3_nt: TGTGCCAGTAGTGAGACCCACACCCTACTGAATTCACCCCTCCACTTT
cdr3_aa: CASSETHTLLNSPLHF

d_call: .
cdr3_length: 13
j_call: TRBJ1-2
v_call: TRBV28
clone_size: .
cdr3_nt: TGTGCCAGCAGTTCAACGACGGGCTATGGCTACACCTTC
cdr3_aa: CASSSTTGYGYTF

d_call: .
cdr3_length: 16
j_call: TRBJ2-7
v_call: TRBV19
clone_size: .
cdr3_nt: TGTGCCAGTAGTACCCCCCCAGGGCAGACTGTACGCGAGCAGTACTTC
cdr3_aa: CASSTPPGQTVREQYF

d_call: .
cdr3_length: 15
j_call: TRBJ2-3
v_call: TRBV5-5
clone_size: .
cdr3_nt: TGTGCCAGCAGCTTGTTTCGAGACTTCACAGATACGCAGTATTTT
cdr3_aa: CASSLFRDFTDTQYF

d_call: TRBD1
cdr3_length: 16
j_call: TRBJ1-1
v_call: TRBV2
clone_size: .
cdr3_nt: TGTGCCAGCAGCGCGGACAGGGGGCAGGGGAACACTGAAGCTTTCTTT
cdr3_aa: CASSADRGQGNTEAFF

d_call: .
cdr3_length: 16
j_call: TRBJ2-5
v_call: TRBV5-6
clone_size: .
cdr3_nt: TGTGCCAGCAGCTTGGTGGACACTCGGGGCAATGAGACCCAGTACTTC
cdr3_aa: CASSLVDTRGNETQYF

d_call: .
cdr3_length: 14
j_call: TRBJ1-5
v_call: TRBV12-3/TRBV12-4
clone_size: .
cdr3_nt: TGTGCCAGCAGTTTAGAAGGGGCGCCTCAGCCCCAGCATTTT
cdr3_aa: CASSLEGAPQPQHF

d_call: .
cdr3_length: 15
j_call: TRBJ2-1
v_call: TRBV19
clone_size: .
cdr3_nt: TGTGCCAGTAGTAATAGCGGAGCAAACTACAATGAGCAGTTCTTC
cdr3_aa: CASSNSGANYNEQFF

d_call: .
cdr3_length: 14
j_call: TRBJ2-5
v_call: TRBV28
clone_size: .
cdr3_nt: TGTGCCAGCAGTTTATACACGGGGCGGGAGACCCAGTACTTC
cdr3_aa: CASSLYTGRETQYF

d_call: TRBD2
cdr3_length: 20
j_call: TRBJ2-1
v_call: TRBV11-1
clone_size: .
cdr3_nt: TGTGCCAGCAGCACAAAGGCTGGACTAGCGGGACCCGTAAGTTACAATGAGCAGTTCTTC
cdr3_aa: CASSTKAGLAGPVSYNEQFF

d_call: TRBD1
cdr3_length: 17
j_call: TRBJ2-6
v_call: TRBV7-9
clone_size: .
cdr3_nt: TGTGCCAGCAGCTCGACAGGGGGCGGCGCTGGGGCCAACGTCCTGACTTTC
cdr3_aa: CASSSTGGGAGANVLTF

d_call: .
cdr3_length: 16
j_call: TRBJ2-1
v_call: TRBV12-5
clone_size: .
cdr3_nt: TGTGCTAGTGGTTTGGTTCGAGGAGCAGCCTACAATGAGCAGTTCTTC
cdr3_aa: CASGLVRGAAYNEQFF

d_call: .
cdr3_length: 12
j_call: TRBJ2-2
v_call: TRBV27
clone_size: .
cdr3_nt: TGTGCCAGCAGTTTCGGTTCCGGGGAGCTGTTTTTT
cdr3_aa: CASSFGSGELFF

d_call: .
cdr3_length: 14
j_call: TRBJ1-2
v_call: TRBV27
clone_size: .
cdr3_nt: TGTGCCAGCAGTCCTGCCAATTTAAACTATGGCTACACCTTC
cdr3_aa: CASSPANLNYGYTF

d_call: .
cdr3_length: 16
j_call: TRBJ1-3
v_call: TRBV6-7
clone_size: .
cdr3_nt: TGTGCCAGCTTTTTTCGTCAGGGAGCGTCTGGAAACACCATATATTTT
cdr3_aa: CASFFRQGASGNTIYF

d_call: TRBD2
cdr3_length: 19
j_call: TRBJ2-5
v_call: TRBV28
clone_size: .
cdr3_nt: TGTGCCAGCAGTCTCCCCATCGACCCTAGCGGGAGGGCCAGAGAGACCCAGTACTTC
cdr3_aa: CASSLPIDPSGRARETQYF

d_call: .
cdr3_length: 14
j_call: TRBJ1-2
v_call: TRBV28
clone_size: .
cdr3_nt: TGTGCCAGCAGTCCCGCCTTGACAGTAACTGGCTACACCTTC
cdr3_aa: CASSPALTVTGYTF

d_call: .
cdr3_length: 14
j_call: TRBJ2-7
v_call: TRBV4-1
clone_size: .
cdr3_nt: TGCGCCAGCAGCCAGGCTGACTATTCCTACGAGCAGTACTTC
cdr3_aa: CASSQADYSYEQYF

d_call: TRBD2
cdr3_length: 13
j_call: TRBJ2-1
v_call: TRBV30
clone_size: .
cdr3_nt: TGTGCCTGGACTAGCGGGATGTATGATGAGCAGTTCTTC
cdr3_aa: CAWTSGMYDEQFF

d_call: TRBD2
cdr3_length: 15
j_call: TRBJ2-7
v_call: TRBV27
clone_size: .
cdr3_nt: TGTGCCAGCAGTTTCGTAGCGGGAGGGCCATCCGAGCAGTACTTC
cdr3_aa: CASSFVAGGPSEQYF

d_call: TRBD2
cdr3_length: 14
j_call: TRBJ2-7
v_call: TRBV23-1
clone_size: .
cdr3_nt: TGCGCCGCCAGGGCTCGCGGGAGTGACTACGAGCAGTACTTC
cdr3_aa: CAARARGSDYEQYF

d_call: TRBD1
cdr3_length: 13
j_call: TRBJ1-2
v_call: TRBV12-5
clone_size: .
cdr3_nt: TGTGCTAGTGGCTGGGACAGTGAGGATGGCTACACCTTC
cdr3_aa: CASGWDSEDGYTF

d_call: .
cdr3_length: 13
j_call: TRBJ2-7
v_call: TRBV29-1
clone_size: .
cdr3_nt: TGCAGCGTTGCGCGGGTCGGATCCTACGAGCAGTACTTC
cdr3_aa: CSVARVGSYEQYF

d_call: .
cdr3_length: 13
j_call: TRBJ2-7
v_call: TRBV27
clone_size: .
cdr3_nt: TGTGCCAGCAGTTTGCAACAGTCCTACGAGCAGTACTTC
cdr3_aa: CASSLQQSYEQYF

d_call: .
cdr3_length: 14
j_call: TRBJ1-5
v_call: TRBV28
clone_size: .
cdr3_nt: TGTGCCAGCAGTCCCCTACGAGCCCATCAGCCCCAGCATTTT
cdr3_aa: CASSPLRAHQPQHF

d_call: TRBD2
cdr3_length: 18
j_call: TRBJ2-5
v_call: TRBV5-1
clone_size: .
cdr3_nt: TGCGCCAGCAGGCACCTCGGACTAGCGGGAGCGGACTGGGAGACCCAGTACTTC
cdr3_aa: CASRHLGLAGADWETQYF

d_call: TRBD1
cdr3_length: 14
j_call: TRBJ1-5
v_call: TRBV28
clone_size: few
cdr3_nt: TGTGCCAGCAGTTCGACAGGGGGCAATCAGCCCCAGCATTTT
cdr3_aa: CASSSTGGNQPQHF

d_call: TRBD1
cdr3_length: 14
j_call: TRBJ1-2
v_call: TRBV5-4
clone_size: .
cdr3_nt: TGTGCCAGCAGCTTGGCCTGGGACAGCTATGGCTACACCTTC
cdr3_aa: CASSLAWDSYGYTF

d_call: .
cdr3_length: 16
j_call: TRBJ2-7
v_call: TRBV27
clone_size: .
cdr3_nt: TGTGCCAGCAGTTGGGCGGCGGGGACTTCACCCTACGAGCAGTACTTC
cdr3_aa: CASSWAAGTSPYEQYF